This T cell receptor beta chain was documented in a study of T-cell memory formation after mild COVID-19 (dated by TCRdb to about 2021). Study-wide context: TCR sequence clusters from the two donors were found to be largely donor specific. In two donors, T-cell clones that expanded and contracted after mild COVID-19 were followed by sequencing TCRalpha and TCRbeta repertoires longitudinally. The cohort comprised two young, previously healthy adult volunteers, one female and one male.

The CDR3 has 15 amino acids, counting the end cysteine and phenylalanine. Of all the DNA, just the CDR3 is kept, 45 bases in frame from base 1. Ficoll-Paque density gradient centrifugation was used to isolate PBMCs. This clonotype showed up just a few times. Its antigen remains unidentified. Base qualities are not recorded, but no much larger clone differs from it by a single base. Beyond this particular receptor, the publication reports: The second-wave clones that peaked on day 37 were not confirmed to be SARS-CoV-2 specific. Balanced CD4/CD8 phenotypes were observed for clones contracting from day 15 to 85, whereas a bias towards CD4+ was observed for a second wave of clones expanding from day 15 to 37. Only a couple of mild cases were covered in the study, and larger cohorts including severe cases with pre-infection samples were considered necessary. Contracting CD4+ clones turned up mainly in the CM and EM memory subsets, whereas EMRA was where CD8+ clones were enriched. Some responding clones were found in pre-infection memory, which suggests that pre-existing cross-reactive memory T cells took part in the SARS-CoV-2 response.

The instrument was an Illumina NovaSeq 6000. cDNA libraries for TCRalpha and TCRbeta were prepared by 5'RACE using constant-segment primers, with sample barcodes and unique molecular identifiers added. Trizol reagent was used to extract RNA from every sample. Library amplification was performed in two PCR steps, and a second sample barcode and Illumina TruSeq adapters were introduced in the second step. The libraries were sequenced on an Illumina NovaSeq using 2 x 150 bp paired-end reads. In the paper's pipeline: The reads were demultiplexed and collapsed into UMI-guided consensus sequences using migec v1.2.7. Using mixcr v2.1.11, the UMI consensuses were aligned to TRA and TRB V and J templates and assembled into clonotypes. A clonotype was counted as expanded or contracted only when both edgeR and NoisET called the clonotype significant, with the noise models trained on biological replicates. For edgeR calls, the cutoffs were a false discovery rate-adjusted p below 0.01 and a log2 fold-change threshold of 1. As an exploratory analysis of dynamics, max-normalized trajectories of the 1000 most abundant clonotypes were examined with PCA combined with hierarchical clustering. Separately sequenced CD4+ and CD8+ repertoires were used to assign the CD4 or CD8 phenotype of responding clones. TCRdb reanalyzed the raw reads on its own, using fastp at Q25 for trimming and MiXCR for clone calling, and kept in-frame beta chains. Each CDR3 protein gets just one entry, which takes the most common genes and DNA from the rows behind it. TCRdb, not the original authors, processed these V and J calls. This sample comprises fewer than 350,000 distinct CDR3 sequences, around an eighth of them detected only once. About 21% of the sample is held by the ten biggest clonotypes.

Sequencing input: PBMCs or a T cell subset sorted from them (not recorded which). In this chain, TRBV21-1 is recombined with TRBJ1-6. TRBV21-1 is marked as a pseudogene. This sequence originates from a man aged 18 to 29 who had mild COVID-19 (a few samples of this study predate the infection). The sample titles of this study are shuffled in the database, so cell type and time point are left out; the donor was told from shared clones. The DNA sequence follows: TGTGCCAGCTGTAGGGAGAGCTCCTATAATTCACCCCTCCACTTT. This codes for CASCRESSYNSPLHF.